This is a list of T cell receptor beta chains from one sample in a study of cytomegalovirus exposure and HLA in healthy donors. Profiling relied on immunoSEQ multiplex PCR, and the TCRdb table lists in-frame clones only, not all of them. The data show about 130,000 clones, about 80% seen once. Input material: PBMCs. The source is a boy aged 2 to 10 in good health and CMV-seronegative. The CDR3 runs from the conserved cysteine through the conserved F or W. The D gene is left open where the match is weak. A clone size is listed for some rows: how often the clone was seen (once, few, many), or a class if it is expanded.

>TRBJ2-7|TRBV5-4|TRBD1|.
TGTGCCAGCAGCACCGACAGGGGCGAGCAGTACTTC
CASSTDRGEQYF
>TRBJ2-7|TRBV13|TRBD1|.
TGTGCCAGCAGCTCCCGCACCGGGACAGTCTCCTACGAGCAGTACTTC
CASSSRTGTVSYEQYF
>TRBJ1-2|TRBV7-8|.|.
TGTGCCAGCCAGGACTTTTCTGCGGATGTTAACTATGGCTACACCTTC
CASQDFSADVNYGYTF
>TRBJ2-7|TRBV4-1|.|.
TGCGCCAGCAGCCCCCCCGAGGGGGATCCTTACGAGCAGTACTTC
CASSPPEGDPYEQYF
>TRBJ1-1|TRBV9|.|.
TGTGCCAGCAGCCCCCAAGGGGGGGGGAACACTGAAGCTTTCTTT
CASSPQGGGNTEAFF
>TRBJ1-3|TRBV21-1|.|.
TGTGCCAGCAGCAAAGAGGACTACGTCTTCTCTGGAAACACCATATATTTT
CASSKEDYVFSGNTIYF
>TRBJ1-2|TRBV5-4|TRBD1|.
TGTGCCAGCACCCTACAGGGGGCCGGTGGCTACACCTTC
CASTLQGAGGYTF
>TRBJ2-1|TRBV10-2|TRBD2|.
TGCGCCATTACTAGCGGGAGCTCCTACAATGAGCAGTTCTTC
CAITSGSSYNEQFF
>TRBJ2-1|TRBV30|TRBD1|.
TGTGCCTGGAGTAAAGTCGCAGGGGGTTCGTACAATGAGCAGTTCTTC
CAWSKVAGGSYNEQFF
>TRBJ1-1|TRBV12-5|TRBD1|.
TGTGCTAGTGGTTTGGCCGGACAGGGAAGAGCTTTCTTT
CASGLAGQGRAFF
>TRBJ2-3|TRBV9|.|.
TGTGCCAGCCAGAGACAGGCCAGCACAGATACGCAGTATTTT
CASQRQASTDTQYF
>TRBJ1-1|TRBV5-8|TRBD1|.
TGTGCCAGCACCAGTACAGGGGGCACTGAAGCTTTCTTT
CASTSTGGTEAFF
>TRBJ1-1|TRBV7-2|TRBD1|.
TGTGCCAGCAACCTCCGGGACAGCCCTATGAACACTGAAGCTTTCTTT
CASNLRDSPMNTEAFF
>TRBJ1-2|TRBV25-1|.|.
TGTGCCAGCAGTGAATTTGAGAGGGAGGCCACTAACTATGGCTACACCTTC
CASSEFEREATNYGYTF
>TRBJ1-5|TRBV19|.|.
TGTGCCAGTAGTGACGATTGGACAGAAAGCAATCAGCCCCAGCATTTT
CASSDDWTESNQPQHF
>TRBJ1-3|TRBV4-3|.|.
TGCGCCAGCAGCGAAAAAGTGGGGCCCCCTGGAAACACCATATATTTT
CASSEKVGPPGNTIYF
>TRBJ2-1|TRBV7-8|TRBD2|few
TGTGCCAGCAGCTTAGAACTAGCGATTTACAATGAGCAGTTCTTC
CASSLELAIYNEQFF
>TRBJ1-1|TRBV7-9|.|.
TGTGCCAGCAGCTTTGTGACCAGTTGGGAGACTGAAGCTTTCTTT
CASSFVTSWETEAFF
>TRBJ1-1|TRBV6-5|TRBD1|.
TGTGCCAGCAGTTACTACGGACAGGGGGCTTCTGAAGCTTTCTTT
CASSYYGQGASEAFF
>TRBJ1-1|TRBV6-1|TRBD1|.
TGTGCCAGCAGTGCCAGGGGGCACACTGAAGCTTTCTTT
CASSARGHTEAFF
>TRBJ1-5|TRBV19|TRBD1|.
TGTGCCAGTAGTCTAAGTCCGACAGGGACTGGTCAGCCCCAGCATTTT
CASSLSPTGTGQPQHF
>TRBJ1-2|TRBV7-9|.|.
TGTGCCAGCAGCTCCCGCCGGGACAAAGCTAACTATGGCTACACCTTC
CASSSRRDKANYGYTF
>TRBJ2-3|TRBV18|TRBD1|.
TGTGCCAGCTCGCCGGGGACAGCGCGCGATACGCAGTATTTT
CASSPGTARDTQYF
>TRBJ1-1|TRBV5-1|.|few
TGCGCCAGCAGCTTGCTGGAGCAGAACACTGAAGCTTTCTTT
CASSLLEQNTEAFF
>TRBJ1-2|TRBV10-3|TRBD1|.
TGTGCCATCAGGTGGAACAGGGGCTATGGCTACACCTTC
CAIRWNRGYGYTF
>TRBJ2-3|TRBV10-2|.|.
TGCGCCAGCAGAGAAGACAGAAGCACAGATACGCAGTATTTT
CASREDRSTDTQYF
>TRBJ2-7|TRBV12-5|TRBD1|.
TGTGCTAGTGGATTAAAGGGGACAGTCGGTGAGCAGTACTTC
CASGLKGTVGEQYF
>TRBJ2-7|TRBV6-4|TRBD2|.
TGTGCCAGCAGCCTACTAGCGGGGGAGGTCTACGAGCAGTACTTC
CASSLLAGEVYEQYF
>TRBJ2-3|TRBV25-1|.|.
TGTGCCAGCAGTGAATTGGGCAGAACTAGCACAGATACGCAGTATTTT
CASSELGRTSTDTQYF
>TRBJ2-1|TRBV18|TRBD2|.
TGTGCCAGCTCACCACTGGGAGGGGCGGATGAGCAGTTCTTC
CASSPLGGADEQFF
>TRBJ1-5|TRBV30|.|.
TGTGCCTGGAGTAAAGGAGTCAATCAGCCCCAGCATTTT
CAWSKGVNQPQHF
>TRBJ2-3|TRBV5-1|.|.
TGCGCCAGCAGCCCCAAAGCGGATGGTTCGGGAGATACGCAGTATTTT
CASSPKADGSGDTQYF
>TRBJ1-1|TRBV9|TRBD1|.
TGTGCCAGCAGCGTACTCGACAGGGCCACTGAAGCTTTCTTT
CASSVLDRATEAFF
>TRBJ2-1|TRBV5-4|.|.
TGTGCCAGCAGCTTGGAGGGGAATACTTACAATGAGCAGTTCTTC
CASSLEGNTYNEQFF
>TRBJ2-7|TRBV4-3|TRBD2|.
TGCGCCAGCAGCCAAGATATGACTAGCGGGGGCTCCTACGAGCAGTACTTC
CASSQDMTSGGSYEQYF
>TRBJ2-3|TRBV12-5|.|.
TGTGCTAGTGGCCGGCAGCAGGTCAACACAGATACGCAGTATTTT
CASGRQQVNTDTQYF
>TRBJ2-1|TRBV4-2|TRBD2|.
TGTGCCAGCGGGACTAGCGGGGCCAGCGACTACAATGAGCAGTTCTTC
CASGTSGASDYNEQFF
>TRBJ2-7|TRBV5-6|TRBD1|.
TGTGCCAGCAGCCGCCCGACAGGGGGGATTCGGAACGAGCAGTACTTC
CASSRPTGGIRNEQYF
>TRBJ2-2|TRBV6-4|TRBD1|.
TGTGCCAGCAGTGACGGACAGGACCACACCGGGGAGCTGTTTTTT
CASSDGQDHTGELFF
>TRBJ2-5|TRBV6-1|TRBD2|.
TGTGCCAGCAGTGAGCTAGCGGGGGTCCAAGAGACCCAGTACTTC
CASSELAGVQETQYF
>TRBJ1-4|TRBV6-5|TRBD1|.
TGTGCCAGCAGTTCGACCGAGGACAGGTTTAATGAAAAACTGTTTTTT
CASSSTEDRFNEKLFF
>TRBJ2-2|TRBV4-3|TRBD1|.
TGCGCCAGCAGCCAAGGACAGGGGGCCGGGGAGCTGTTTTTT
CASSQGQGAGELFF
>TRBJ2-3|TRBV9|.|.
TGTGCCAGCAGCGTACCTACCGGGACTGTGCCCGGCGGGGCAGATACGCAGTATTTT
CASSVPTGTVPGGADTQYF
>TRBJ2-1|TRBV5-1|TRBD2|.
TGCGCCAGCAGCCTAGGACTAGCGGGAGTCAATGAGCAGTTCTTC
CASSLGLAGVNEQFF
>TRBJ2-4|TRBV4-3|.|.
TGCGCCAGCAGCCAAGACAGGGTGTTGGAAAACATTCAGTACTTC
CASSQDRVLENIQYF
>TRBJ1-2|TRBV9|.|.
TGTGCCAGCAGCCCCCATCCCGAGGAGGTACGATATGGCTACACCTTC
CASSPHPEEVRYGYTF
>TRBJ1-1|TRBV18|TRBD1|.
TGTGCCAGCTCTCCTTACCCGGACAGGGAGAACACTGAAGCTTTCTTT
CASSPYPDRENTEAFF
>TRBJ2-5|TRBV2|TRBD1|once
TGTGCCAGCAGTGGACAGGGGGGAACTCAAGAGACCCAGTACTTC
CASSGQGGTQETQYF
>TRBJ2-5|TRBV5-4|.|.
TGTGCCAGCAGCTTGGAAGGAGCGGGCCGCCAAGAGACCCAGTACTTC
CASSLEGAGRQETQYF
>TRBJ2-1|TRBV6-5|TRBD2|.
TGTGCCAGCAGTTACTTGCGGGGGGCTCACAATGAGCAGTTCTTC
CASSYLRGAHNEQFF
>TRBJ2-7|TRBV30|TRBD2|.
TGTGCCTGGAGTCCCTTGCCCACTAGCGTTGGCTACGAGCAGTACTTC
CAWSPLPTSVGYEQYF
>TRBJ2-1|TRBV6-4|.|few
TGTGCCAGCAGTGAGGGAGGGGGGGATTACAATGAGCAGTTCTTC
CASSEGGGDYNEQFF
>TRBJ2-1|TRBV2|.|.
TGTGCCAGCAGGGACAGAAGCTCCTACAATGAGCAGTTCTTC
CASRDRSSYNEQFF